Reported below is one T cell receptor beta chain. The data stem from a study of blood T cell repertoires in COVID-19. Study context: Both acute and convalescent COVID-19 samples were obtained from the United States, Italy and Spain. Sample material is recorded as cDNA or gDNA derived from T cells, B-cell-depleted T cells, or PBMCs.

Original analysis: From reference gene primer amplification, estimates of nucleated cell counts were derived. Here immunoSEQ multiplex PCR was the method, and the copy in TCRdb shows in-frame clones only, minus some. The D gene and trimming were derived from the DNA, and the V and J assignments and clone size from that table. The top ten clones hold roughly 2.5% of a sample with over 200,000 clones, almost 90% of them seen once. Germline loops: CDR1 MDHEN, CDR2 SYDVKM. The CDR3 spans 13 residues. V was trimmed by 6 bases and J by 4 bases, leaving 12 bases between them. The sequenced sample was peripheral blood. This TCR derives from a woman aged 55 to 70 with acute or convalescent COVID-19. This chain links TRBV28 with TRBJ1-2, with a tentative D call TRBD1 (6 bases). This CDR3 reads CASSKDRVYGYTF. The CDR3 region has the DNA TGTGCCAGCAGCAAGGACAGAGTCTATGGCTACACCTTC.